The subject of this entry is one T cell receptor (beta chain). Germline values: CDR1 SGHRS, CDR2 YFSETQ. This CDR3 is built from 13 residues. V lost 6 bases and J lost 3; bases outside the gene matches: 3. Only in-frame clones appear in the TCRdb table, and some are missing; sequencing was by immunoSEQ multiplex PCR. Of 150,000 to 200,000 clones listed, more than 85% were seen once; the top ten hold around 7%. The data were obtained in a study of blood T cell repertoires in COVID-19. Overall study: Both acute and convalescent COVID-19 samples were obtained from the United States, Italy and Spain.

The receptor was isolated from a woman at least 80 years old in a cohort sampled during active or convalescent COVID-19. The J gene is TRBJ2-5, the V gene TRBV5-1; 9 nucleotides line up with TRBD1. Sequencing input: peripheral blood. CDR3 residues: CASTDRGEETQYF. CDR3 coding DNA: TGCGCCAGCACGGACAGGGGCGAAGAGACCCAGTACTTC.